This T cell receptor (beta chain) was profiled in a study of siplizumab effects on memory and regulatory T cells. Whole-study results and caveats: Significant reduction of alloreactive sequences traceable to unstimulated CD4+ memory cells was observed with siplizumab.

Points on this clone: What it binds is unknown.

Assay used: immunoSEQ multiplex PCR; TCRdb lists only in-frame clones, some missing. The data hold about 69,000 clones, with over 70% observed a single time. Germline trimming cut 7 bases from V and 6 bases from J; bases unmatched to any gene: 6. There are 13 residues in the CDR3. The germline CDR1 and CDR2 sequences are SGHTA and FQGTGA. The chain is built from TRBV7-3 and TRBJ2-1, with 7 bases that match TRBD2. Source material: Tregs sorted from blood. The clonotype comes from a human donor in good health. The CDR3 coding sequence is TGTGCCAGCACACCTAGCGGTAGCAATGAGCAGTTCTTC. Protein: CASTPSGSNEQFF.